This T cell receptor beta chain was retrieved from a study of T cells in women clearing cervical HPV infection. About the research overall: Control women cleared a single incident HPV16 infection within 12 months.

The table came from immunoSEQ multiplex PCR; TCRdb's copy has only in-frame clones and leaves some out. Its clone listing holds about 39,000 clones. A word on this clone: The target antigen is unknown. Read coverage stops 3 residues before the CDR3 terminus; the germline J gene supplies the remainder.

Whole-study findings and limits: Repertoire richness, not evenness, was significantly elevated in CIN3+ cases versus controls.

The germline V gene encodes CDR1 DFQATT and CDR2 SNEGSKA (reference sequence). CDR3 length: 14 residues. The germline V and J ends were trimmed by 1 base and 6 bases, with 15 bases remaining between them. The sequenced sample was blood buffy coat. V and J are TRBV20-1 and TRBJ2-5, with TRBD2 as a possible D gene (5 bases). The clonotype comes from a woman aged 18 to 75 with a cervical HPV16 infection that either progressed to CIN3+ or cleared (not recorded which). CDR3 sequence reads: CSARGGGSGKTQYF. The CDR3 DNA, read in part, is TGCAGTGCTAGAGGTGGCGGGTCTGGGAAGACC.